This T cell receptor (beta chain) was profiled in a study of early T cells in non-severe SARS-CoV-2 infection. Study-level background: Sequencing used unsorted whole-blood bulk RNA, so chains lack pairing. Study observations and caveats: Clonotype matching in VDJdb favored anti-spike CD8 responses and did not capture private and CD4 specificities.

Trimming pared 1 base from V and 2 bases from J, leaving 7 bases between. The CDR3 covers 14 residues. Per the germline V gene, CDR1 is MNHEY and CDR2 is SMNVEV (reference sequence). Concerning this clonotype itself: The antigen remains unidentified.

Attached unique molecular identifiers marked individual cDNA molecules. Via MiXCR, TCRdb re-called the 5' RACE reads, giving one row per CDR3 protein. The sample lists 25,000 to 30,000 distinct CDR3 sequences, about 4% seen once, with 10% in the top ten. The TCR sequence derives from an adult who was a healthcare worker with PCR-confirmed SARS-CoV-2 infection or an uninfected control (not recorded which). Sequenced input: whole blood. The V and J genes are TRBV27 and TRBJ2-3; D gene unclear. CDR3 in amino acids: CASSLLWATDTQYF. CDR3 bases: TGTGCCAGCAGTTTATTATGGGCCACAGATACGCAGTATTTT.